Listed here are 10 T cell receptor beta chains from one sample, sequenced in a study of blood T cell repertoires in COVID-19. The protocol was immunoSEQ multiplex PCR, while the TCRdb copy is restricted to in-frame clones and leaves out a portion. The table lists roughly 400,000 clones, 70% to 90% of them singletons. The specimen sequenced was PBMCs or T cells enriched from blood (not recorded which). The source of these receptors is a woman in her late teens or twenties who had been exposed to COVID-19.

The rearrangement joins TRBV7-9 to TRBJ2-1; 11 bases align to TRBD2. The CDR3 loop spans 18 amino acids. J lost 3 bases, V lost 5 bases, and 12 bases had no gene match. Germline V lookup: CDR1 SEHNR, CDR2 FQNEAQ (reference sequence). The CDR3 sequence: CASSRTLSGRAGYNEQFF. In DNA, the CDR3 is TGTGCCAGCAGCCGGACCCTTAGCGGGAGGGCTGGCTACAATGAGCAGTTCTTC.

This chain joins TRBV6-5 and TRBJ2-1; TRBD2 is a possible D gene (5 bases). V dropped 6 bases and J dropped 5 bases, with 14 bases sitting between them. The CDR3 is 14 amino acids. Germline V gene data show CDR1 as MNHEY and CDR2 as SVGAGI. The DNA for the CDR3 is TGTGCCAGCAGCCCGACATGGGAGAACAATGAGCAGTTCTTC. Protein product: CASSPTWENNEQFF.

The J gene is TRBJ1-6, the V gene TRBV29-1; a weak D match, TRBD1 (5 bases). The CDR3 is 13 amino acids. Germline assignment: CDR1 SQVTM and CDR2 ANQGSEA. Trimming took off 4 bases at V and 7 bases at J, with 11 bases between the two ends. In DNA, the CDR3 is TGCAGCGTTGCTCCAGGGCCAAATTCACCCCTCCACTTT. Amino acid sequence: CSVAPGPNSPLHF.

The J gene is TRBJ2-2, the V gene TRBV28; 10 nucleotides align to TRBD1. This CDR3 is 15 amino acids long. Germline V lookup: CDR1 MDHEN, CDR2 SYDVKM. V shed 6 bases and J 7 bases; nucleotides not matched to a gene: 8. The CDR3 reads CASSIGQGEGGELFF. DNA of the CDR3: TGTGCCAGCAGCATAGGACAGGGGGAAGGCGGGGAGCTGTTTTTT.

This clone has just one count. The CDR3 nucleotides read TGTGCCAGCAGTGACAGGGCGGATAACAATGAGCAGTTCTTC. Translating gives CASSDRADNNEQFF. The chain couples TRBV2 to TRBJ2-1, with TRBD1 as a possible D gene (5 bases). CDR1 and CDR2 from the germline V gene are SNHLY and FYNNEI. Trimming took off 3 bases at V and 5 bases at J, with 11 bases between the two ends. This CDR3 has 14 residues.

The chain couples TRBV24-1 to TRBJ2-3; D possibly corresponds to TRBD1 (5 bases). V gave up 5 bases and J gave up 4 bases, with 15 bases separating them. CDR1 and CDR2 from the germline V gene are KGHDR and SFDVKD. CDR3 length equals 15 residues. CDR3 sequence reads: CATSVAGSVSDTQYF. In DNA form, the CDR3 reads TGTGCCACCAGTGTGGCAGGGTCGGTGTCAGATACGCAGTATTTT.

DNA of the CDR3: TGTGCCAGCAGTTTTCCGGGGACAGGGAGGAACGAGCAGTACTTC. Translating gives CASSFPGTGRNEQYF. The V and J genes are TRBV28 and TRBJ2-7, with TRBD1 identical over 9 bases. The CDR3 covers 15 residues. The V gene end was trimmed by 3 bases and the J gene end by 5 bases; junction bases not matched to a gene: 8. Germline CDR1 and CDR2: MDHEN and SYDVKM.

The chain combines TRBV28 with TRBJ1-3; a possible D gene is TRBD1 (6 bases). Germline CDR1 is MDHEN and CDR2 is SYDVKM. The V end lost 5 bases, the J end lost 3 bases, and 14 bases lay between the germline ends. The CDR3 totals 15 residues. CDR3 sequence (DNA): TGTGCCAGCAGTCCGGCGAACAGGGTTGGAAACACCATATATTTT. Translation: CASSPANRVGNTIYF.

The CDR3 coding sequence is TGTGCCAGCAGCTTGGAGGGACAGGGTGCCGAGCAGTACTTC. It encodes CASSLEGQGAEQYF. The chain carries TRBV5-4 and TRBJ2-7; 9 nucleotides match TRBD1. CDR3 length: 14 amino acids. Per the germline V gene, CDR1 is SGHNT and CDR2 is YYREEE (reference sequence). V lost 0 bases to trimming and J lost 6 bases; unmatched junction nucleotides: 4.

About this clone: At one boundary the junction diverges from the germline segment, which might be a read error. The gene calls are TRBV12-3 or TRBV12-4 and TRBJ1-2, with 7 bases aligning to TRBD1. There are 11 residues in the CDR3. The CDR3 loop is CASSFGQAKYF. The CDR3 nucleotides are TGTGCCAGCAGTTTCGGACAGGCCAAGTACTTC.